These T cell receptor beta chains were read from a single sample in a study of beta chain features in type 1 diabetes. Profiled with immunoSEQ multiplex PCR; TCRdb holds only in-frame clones, not every one. The sample has roughly 400,000 clones, about 15% seen once; the top ten hold 0.019%. The sequencing input was naive CD4+ T cells from blood. These receptors originate from a young woman in good health. The CDR3 runs from the conserved cysteine through the conserved F or W. D genes are given only for firm matches. Clone size appears in some rows only: once, few, many, or a class for an expanded clone.

d_gene	v_gene	len	j_gene	abundance	CDR3aa
TRBD2	TRBV5-4	14	TRBJ2-7	NA	CASRRTSGSYEQYF
TRBD2	TRBV27	14	TRBJ2-4	NA	CASSSTSGKNIQYF
NA	TRBV7-9	15	TRBJ2-7	NA	CASSVTRPDTYEQYF
TRBD1	TRBV2	12	TRBJ2-3	few	CASRDRADTQYF
NA	TRBV28	14	TRBJ2-1	few	CASLGGATYNEQFF
TRBD1	TRBV7-3	14	TRBJ2-1	few	CASSSDRSARKQFF
TRBD1	TRBV5-1	15	TRBJ1-1	NA	CASSVPQGAATEAFF
TRBD1	TRBV27	14	TRBJ2-3	NA	CASSGQGNTDTQYF
TRBD2	TRBV7-2	17	TRBJ2-7	NA	CASSTFFLAGTSYEQYF
TRBD2	TRBV7-3	15	TRBJ2-5	few	CASSLTGTSAETQYF
NA	TRBV4-1	14	TRBJ1-2	NA	CASSRYRGTYGYTF
NA	TRBV2	14	TRBJ2-5	few	CASSVSGPQETQYF
TRBD2	TRBV5-4	16	TRBJ2-1	few	CASSAPLAGGSLEQFF
TRBD1	TRBV7-9	16	TRBJ1-2	few	CASSLAISGTGYGYTF
TRBD1	TRBV19	15	TRBJ1-5	NA	CASMRKTGVNQPQHF
TRBD2	TRBV29-1	14	TRBJ2-7	few	CSFMTSGRNYEQYF
NA	TRBV9	13	TRBJ2-2	NA	CASSAVFTGELFF
TRBD1	TRBV7-2	12	TRBJ2-7	NA	CASSVTGAEQYF